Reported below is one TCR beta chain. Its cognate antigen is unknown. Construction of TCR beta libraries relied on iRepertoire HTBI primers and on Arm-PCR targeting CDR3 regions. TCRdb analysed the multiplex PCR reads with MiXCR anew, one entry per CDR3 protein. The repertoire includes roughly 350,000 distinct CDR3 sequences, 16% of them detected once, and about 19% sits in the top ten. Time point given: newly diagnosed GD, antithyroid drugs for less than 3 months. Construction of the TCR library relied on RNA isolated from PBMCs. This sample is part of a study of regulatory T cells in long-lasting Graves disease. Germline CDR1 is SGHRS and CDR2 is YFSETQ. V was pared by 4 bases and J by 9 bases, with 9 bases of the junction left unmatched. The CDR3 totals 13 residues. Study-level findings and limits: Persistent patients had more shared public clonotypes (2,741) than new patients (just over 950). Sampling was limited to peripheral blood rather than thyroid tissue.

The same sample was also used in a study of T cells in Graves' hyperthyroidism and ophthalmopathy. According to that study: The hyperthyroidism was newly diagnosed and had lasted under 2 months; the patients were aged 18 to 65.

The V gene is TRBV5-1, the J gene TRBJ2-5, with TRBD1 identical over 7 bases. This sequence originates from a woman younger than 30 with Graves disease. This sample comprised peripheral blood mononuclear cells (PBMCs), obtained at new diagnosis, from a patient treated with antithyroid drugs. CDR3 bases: TGCGCCAGCAGCGCCGGGACAGAAGTCGCCCAGTACTTC. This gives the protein CASSAGTEVAQYF.